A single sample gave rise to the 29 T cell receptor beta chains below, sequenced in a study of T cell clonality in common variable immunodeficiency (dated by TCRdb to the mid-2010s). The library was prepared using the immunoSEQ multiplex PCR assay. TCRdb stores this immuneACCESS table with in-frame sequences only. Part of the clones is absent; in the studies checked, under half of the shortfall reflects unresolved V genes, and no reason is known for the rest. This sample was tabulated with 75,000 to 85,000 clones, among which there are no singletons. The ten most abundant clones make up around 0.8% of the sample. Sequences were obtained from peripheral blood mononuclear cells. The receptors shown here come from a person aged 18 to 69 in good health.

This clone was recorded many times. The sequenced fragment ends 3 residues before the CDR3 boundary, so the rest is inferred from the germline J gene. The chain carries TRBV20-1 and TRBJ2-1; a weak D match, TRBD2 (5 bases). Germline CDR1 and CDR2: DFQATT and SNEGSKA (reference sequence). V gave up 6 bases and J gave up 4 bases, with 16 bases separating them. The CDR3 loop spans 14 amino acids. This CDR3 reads CSARGEGWYNEQFF. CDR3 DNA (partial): TGCAGTGCCCGAGGAGAGGGTTGGTACAATGAG.

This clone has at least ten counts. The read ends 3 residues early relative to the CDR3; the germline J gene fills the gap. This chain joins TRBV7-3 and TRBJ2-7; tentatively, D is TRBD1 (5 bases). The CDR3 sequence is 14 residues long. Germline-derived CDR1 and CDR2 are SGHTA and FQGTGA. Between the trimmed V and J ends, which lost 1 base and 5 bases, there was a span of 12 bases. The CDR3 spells CASSLKAGLDEQYF. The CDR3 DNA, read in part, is TGTGCCAGCAGCTTAAAAGCAGGGCTCGACGAG.

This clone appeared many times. The CDR3 DNA, read in part, is TGTGCCTGGAGTAGAACAGGGAACTTCTACGAG. Protein: CAWSRTGNFYE. The complete CDR3 protein is CAWSRTGNFYEQYF. The chain has TRBV30 and TRBJ2-7, with a weak D call TRBD1 (6 bases). The sequence runs out 3 residues before the end of the CDR3; the remainder is reconstructed from the germline J gene. The CDR3 sequence is 14 residues long. Germline V gene sequence: CDR1 GTSNPN, CDR2 SVGIG (reference sequence). Trimming pared 2 bases from V and 3 bases from J, leaving 14 bases between.

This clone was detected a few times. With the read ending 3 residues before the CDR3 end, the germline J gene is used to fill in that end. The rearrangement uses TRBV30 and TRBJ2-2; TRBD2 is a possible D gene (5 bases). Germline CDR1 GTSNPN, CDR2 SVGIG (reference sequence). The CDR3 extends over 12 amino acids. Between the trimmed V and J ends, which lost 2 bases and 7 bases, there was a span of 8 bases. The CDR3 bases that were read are TGTGCCTGGAGTTCGGGGTACGGGGAG. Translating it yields CAWSSGYGE. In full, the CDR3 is CAWSSGYGELFF. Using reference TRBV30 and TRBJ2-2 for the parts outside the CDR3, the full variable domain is SQTIHQWPATLVQPVGSPLSLECTVEGTSNPNLYWYRQAAGRGLQLLFYSVGIGQISSEVPQNLSASRPQDRQFILSSKKLLLSDSGFYLCAWSSGYGELFFGEGSRLTVL.

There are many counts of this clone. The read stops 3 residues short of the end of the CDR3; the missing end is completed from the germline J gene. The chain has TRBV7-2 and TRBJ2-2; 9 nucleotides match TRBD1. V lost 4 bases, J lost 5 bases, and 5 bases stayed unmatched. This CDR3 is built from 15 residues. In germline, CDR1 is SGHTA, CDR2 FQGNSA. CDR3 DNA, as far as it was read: TGTGCCAGCAGCTGGGGACAGGGCCAGACCGGGGAG. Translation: CASSWGQGQTGE. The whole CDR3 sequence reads CASSWGQGQTGELFF.

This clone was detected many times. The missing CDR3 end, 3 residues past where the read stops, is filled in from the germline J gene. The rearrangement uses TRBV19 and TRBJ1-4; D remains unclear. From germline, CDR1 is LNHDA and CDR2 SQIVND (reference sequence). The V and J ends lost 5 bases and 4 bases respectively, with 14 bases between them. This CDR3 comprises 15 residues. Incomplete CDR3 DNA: TGTGCCAGTAGTTCACCGAAGGGCCTTAATGAAAAA. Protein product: CASSSPKGLNEK. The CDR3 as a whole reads CASSSPKGLNEKLFF.

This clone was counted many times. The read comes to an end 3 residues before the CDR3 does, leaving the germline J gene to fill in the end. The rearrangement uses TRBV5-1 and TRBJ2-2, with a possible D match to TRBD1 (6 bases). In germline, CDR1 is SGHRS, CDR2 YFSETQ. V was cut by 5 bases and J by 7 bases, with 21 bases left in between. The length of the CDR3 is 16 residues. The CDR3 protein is CASSMGITQGYGELFF. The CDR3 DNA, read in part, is TGCGCCAGCAGTATGGGGATCACACAGGGCTACGGGGAG.

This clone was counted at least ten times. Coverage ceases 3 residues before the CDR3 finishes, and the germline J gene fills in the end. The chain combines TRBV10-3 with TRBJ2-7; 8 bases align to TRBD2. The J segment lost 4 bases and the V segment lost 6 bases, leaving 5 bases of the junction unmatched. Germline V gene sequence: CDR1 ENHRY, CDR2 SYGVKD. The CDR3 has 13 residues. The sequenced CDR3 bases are TGTGCCATCAGGACTAGCGACTCTTACGAG. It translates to CAIRTSDSYE. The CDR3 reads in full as CAIRTSDSYEQYF.

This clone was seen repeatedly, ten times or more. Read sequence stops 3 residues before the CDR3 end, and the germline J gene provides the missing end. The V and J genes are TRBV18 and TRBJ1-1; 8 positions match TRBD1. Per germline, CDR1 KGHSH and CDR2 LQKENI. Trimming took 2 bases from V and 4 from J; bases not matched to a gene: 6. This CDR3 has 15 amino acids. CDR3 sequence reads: CASSPSGQGATEAFF. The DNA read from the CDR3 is TGTGCCAGCTCACCAAGCGGGCAGGGGGCCACTGAA.

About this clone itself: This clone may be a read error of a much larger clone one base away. Incomplete CDR3 DNA: TGTGCCAGCAGTAGAGGGGCCCAAGAGACG. As protein: CASSRGAQET. From start to end, the CDR3 is CASSRGAQETQYF. The V call is TRBV6-2 or TRBV6-3, the J call TRBJ2-3; possibly TRBD1 or TRBD2 for D (5 bases each). The CDR3 goes on 3 residues after the read ends, and that part is filled in from the germline J gene. This CDR3 comprises 13 residues. The germline CDR1 and CDR2 sequences are MNHEY and SVGEGT.

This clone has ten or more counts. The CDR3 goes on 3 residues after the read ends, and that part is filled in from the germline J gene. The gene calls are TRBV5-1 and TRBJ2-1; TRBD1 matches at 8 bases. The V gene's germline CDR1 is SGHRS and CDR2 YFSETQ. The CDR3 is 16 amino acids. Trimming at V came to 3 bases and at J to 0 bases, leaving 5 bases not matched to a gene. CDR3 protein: CASSSGGRSSYNEQFF. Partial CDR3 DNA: TGCGCCAGCAGCTCAGGGGGCAGGAGCTCCTACAATGAG.

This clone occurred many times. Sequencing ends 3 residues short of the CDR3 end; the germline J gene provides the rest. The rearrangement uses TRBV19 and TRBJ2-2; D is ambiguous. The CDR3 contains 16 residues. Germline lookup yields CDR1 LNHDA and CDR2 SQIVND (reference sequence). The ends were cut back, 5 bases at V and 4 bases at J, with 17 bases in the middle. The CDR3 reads CASSAASGSLTGELFF. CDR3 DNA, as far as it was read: TGTGCCAGTAGTGCAGCCTCCGGGTCCCTCACCGGGGAG.

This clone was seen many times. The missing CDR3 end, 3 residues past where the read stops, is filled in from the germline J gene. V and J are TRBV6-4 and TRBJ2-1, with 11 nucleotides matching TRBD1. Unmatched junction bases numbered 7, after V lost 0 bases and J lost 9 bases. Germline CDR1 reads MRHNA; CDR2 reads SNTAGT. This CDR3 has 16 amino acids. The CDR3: CASSDSKDRGQGEQFF. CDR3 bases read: TGTGCCAGCAGTGACTCGAAGGACAGGGGGCAGGGTGAG.

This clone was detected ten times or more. The CDR3 reads CASSEFGTVDYGYTF. CDR3 DNA, as far as it was read: TGTGCCAGCAGTGAATTTGGGACAGTAGACTATGGC. The gene calls are TRBV2 and TRBJ1-2; TRBD1 matches at 7 bases. The observed sequence ends 3 residues before the CDR3 terminus, with the missing tail filled in from the germline J gene. Trimming cost V 2 bases and J 3 bases; bases outside gene matches: 6. This CDR3 spans 15 amino acids. Germline V gives CDR1 SNHLY, CDR2 FYNNEI.

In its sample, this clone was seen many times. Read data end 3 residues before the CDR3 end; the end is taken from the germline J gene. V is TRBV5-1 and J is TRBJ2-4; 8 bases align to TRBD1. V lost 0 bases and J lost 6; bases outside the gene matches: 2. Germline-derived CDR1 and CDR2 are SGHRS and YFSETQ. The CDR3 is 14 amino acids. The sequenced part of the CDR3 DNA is TGCGCCAGCAGCTTGGGACAGGGGCGAAACATT. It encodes CASSLGQGRNI. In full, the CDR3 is CASSLGQGRNIQYF.

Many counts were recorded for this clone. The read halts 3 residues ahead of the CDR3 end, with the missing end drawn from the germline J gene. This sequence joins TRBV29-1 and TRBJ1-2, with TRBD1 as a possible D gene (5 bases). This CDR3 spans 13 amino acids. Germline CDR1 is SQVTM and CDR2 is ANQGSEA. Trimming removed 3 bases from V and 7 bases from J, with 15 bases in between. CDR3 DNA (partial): TGCAGCGTTGATGGAGGGGTTAAGGGTGGC. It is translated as CSVDGGVKGG. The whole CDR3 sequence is CSVDGGVKGGYTF.

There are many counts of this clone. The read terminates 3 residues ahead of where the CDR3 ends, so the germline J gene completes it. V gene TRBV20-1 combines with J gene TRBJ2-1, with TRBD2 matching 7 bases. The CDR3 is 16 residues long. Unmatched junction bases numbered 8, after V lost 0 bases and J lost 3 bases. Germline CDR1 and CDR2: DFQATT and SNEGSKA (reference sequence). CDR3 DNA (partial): TGCAGTGCTAGAGAGGGGGGGTCGGGACTCTACAATGAG. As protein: CSAREGGSGLYNE. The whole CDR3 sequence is CSAREGGSGLYNEQFF.

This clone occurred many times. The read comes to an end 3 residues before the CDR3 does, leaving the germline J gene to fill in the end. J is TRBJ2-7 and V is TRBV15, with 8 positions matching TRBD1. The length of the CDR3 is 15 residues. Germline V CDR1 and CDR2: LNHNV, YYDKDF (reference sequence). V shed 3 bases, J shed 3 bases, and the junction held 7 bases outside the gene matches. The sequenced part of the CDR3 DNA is TGTGCCACCAGCAGTGTCTCAGGGGGCGGCTACGAG. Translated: CATSSVSGGGYE. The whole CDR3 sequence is CATSSVSGGGYEQYF.

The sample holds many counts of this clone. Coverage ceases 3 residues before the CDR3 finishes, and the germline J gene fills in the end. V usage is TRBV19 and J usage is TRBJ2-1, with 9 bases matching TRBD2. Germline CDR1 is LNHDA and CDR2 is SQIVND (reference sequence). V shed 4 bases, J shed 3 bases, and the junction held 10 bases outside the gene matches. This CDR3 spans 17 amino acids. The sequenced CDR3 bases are TGTGCCAGTAGTAGTCTCCCGGGTAGCGGGGGCTACAATGAG. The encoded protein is CASSSLPGSGGYNE. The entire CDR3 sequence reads CASSSLPGSGGYNEQFF.

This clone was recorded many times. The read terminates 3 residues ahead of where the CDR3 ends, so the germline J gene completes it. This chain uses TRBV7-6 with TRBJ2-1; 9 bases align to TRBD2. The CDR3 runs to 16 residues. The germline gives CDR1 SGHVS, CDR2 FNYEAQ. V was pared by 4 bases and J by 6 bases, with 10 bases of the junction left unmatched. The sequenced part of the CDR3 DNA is TGTGCCAGCAGCTATCTTAGCGGGAGATACGGCAATGAG. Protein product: CASSYLSGRYGNE. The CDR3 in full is CASSYLSGRYGNEQFF.

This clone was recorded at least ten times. The covered CDR3 bases are TGCAGTGCTAGAGATCAGGGGACGGTTTATAATTCACCC. Its protein is CSARDQGTVYNSP. In full, the CDR3 is CSARDQGTVYNSPLHF. This chain joins TRBV20-1 and TRBJ1-6, with a weak D call TRBD1 (6 bases). The read is 3 residues too short to cover the CDR3 end, so that end is filled in from the germline J gene. Deletions cut 0 bases from V and 4 bases from J, with 13 bases between. The CDR3 covers 16 residues. Germline CDR1 and CDR2: DFQATT and SNEGSKA (reference sequence).

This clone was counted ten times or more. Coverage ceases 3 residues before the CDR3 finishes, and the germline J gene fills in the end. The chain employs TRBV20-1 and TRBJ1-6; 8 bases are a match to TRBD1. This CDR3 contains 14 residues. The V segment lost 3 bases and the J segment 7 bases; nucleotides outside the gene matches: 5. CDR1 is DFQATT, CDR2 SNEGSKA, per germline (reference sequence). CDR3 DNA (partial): TGCAGTGCTAGCCCCGGGACAGGAAATTCACCC. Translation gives CSASPGTGNSP. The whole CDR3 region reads CSASPGTGNSPLHF.

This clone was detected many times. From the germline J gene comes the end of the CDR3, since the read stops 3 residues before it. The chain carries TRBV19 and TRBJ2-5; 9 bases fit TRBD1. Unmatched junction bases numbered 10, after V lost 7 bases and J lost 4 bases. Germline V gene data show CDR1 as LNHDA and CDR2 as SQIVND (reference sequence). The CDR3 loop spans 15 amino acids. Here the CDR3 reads CASTGTGRVGETQYF. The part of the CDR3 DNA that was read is TGTGCCAGTACTGGGACAGGGCGCGTCGGAGAGACC.

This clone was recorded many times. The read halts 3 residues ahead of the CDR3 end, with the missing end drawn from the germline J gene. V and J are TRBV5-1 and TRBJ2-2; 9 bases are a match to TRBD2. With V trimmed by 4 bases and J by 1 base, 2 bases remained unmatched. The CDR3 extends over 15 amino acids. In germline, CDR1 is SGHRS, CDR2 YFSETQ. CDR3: CASSRLAENTGELFF. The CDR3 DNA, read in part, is TGCGCCAGCAGCCGACTAGCGGAGAACACCGGGGAG.

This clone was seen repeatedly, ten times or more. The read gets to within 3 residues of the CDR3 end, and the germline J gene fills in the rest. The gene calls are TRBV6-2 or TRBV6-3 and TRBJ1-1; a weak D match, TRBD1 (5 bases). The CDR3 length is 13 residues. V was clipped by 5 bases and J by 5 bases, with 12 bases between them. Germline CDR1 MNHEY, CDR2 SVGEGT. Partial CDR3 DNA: TGTGCCAGCAGTGCCCCAGGGAGGACTGAA. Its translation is CASSAPGRTE. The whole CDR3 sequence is CASSAPGRTEAFF.

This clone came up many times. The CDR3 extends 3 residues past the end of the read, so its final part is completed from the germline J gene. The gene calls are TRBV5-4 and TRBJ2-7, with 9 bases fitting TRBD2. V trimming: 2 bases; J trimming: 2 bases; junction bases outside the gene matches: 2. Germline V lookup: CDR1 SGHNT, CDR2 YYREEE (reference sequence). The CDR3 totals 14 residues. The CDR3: CASSFRTSAYEQYF. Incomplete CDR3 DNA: TGTGCCAGCAGCTTTCGGACTAGCGCCTACGAG.

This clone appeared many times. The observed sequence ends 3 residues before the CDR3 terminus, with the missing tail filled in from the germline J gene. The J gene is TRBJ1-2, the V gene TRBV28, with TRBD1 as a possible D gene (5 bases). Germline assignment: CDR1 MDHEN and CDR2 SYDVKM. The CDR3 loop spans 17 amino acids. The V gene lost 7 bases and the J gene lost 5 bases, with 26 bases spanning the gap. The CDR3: CASTGGNIRGGGYGYTF. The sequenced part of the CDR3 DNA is TGTGCCAGCACCGGGGGGAACATTAGGGGCGGGGGGTATGGC.

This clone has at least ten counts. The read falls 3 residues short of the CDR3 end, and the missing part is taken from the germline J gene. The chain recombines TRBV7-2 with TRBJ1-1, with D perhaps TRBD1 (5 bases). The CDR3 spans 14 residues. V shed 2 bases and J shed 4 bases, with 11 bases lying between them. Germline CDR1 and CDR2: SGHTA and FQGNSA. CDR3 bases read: TGTGCCAGCAGCTTAAGGGCCAGGGTCACTGAA. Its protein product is CASSLRARVTE. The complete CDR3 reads CASSLRARVTEAFF.

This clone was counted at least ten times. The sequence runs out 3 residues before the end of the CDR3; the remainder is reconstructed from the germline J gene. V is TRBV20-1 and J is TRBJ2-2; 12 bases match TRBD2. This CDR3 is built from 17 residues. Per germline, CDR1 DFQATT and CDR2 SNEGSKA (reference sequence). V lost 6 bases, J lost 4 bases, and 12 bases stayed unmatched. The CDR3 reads CSAAASGGASGTGELFF. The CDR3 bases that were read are TGCAGTGCCGCGGCTAGCGGGGGGGCCTCGGGCACCGGGGAG.